This TCR beta chain was documented in a study of blood T cell repertoires in COVID-19. The wider study: Researchers got acute and convalescent COVID-19 samples from the United States, Italy and Spain.

Trimming removed 4 bases at V and 2 bases at J, with 15 bases between. Germline V CDR1 and CDR2: LGHDT, YNNKEL (reference sequence). The CDR3 extends over 15 amino acids. Patients in Seattle were enrolled during active infection, then followed longitudinally. Per the original data handling: Amplification of reference gene primers was used by the study to estimate nucleated cell counts. Profiled with immunoSEQ multiplex PCR; TCRdb holds only in-frame clones, not every one. V, J and clone size were drawn from that table, and D and trimming were deduced from the DNA. This sample has about 440,000 clones, with approximately 88% found just once.

Sequenced sample: peripheral blood. This receptor was obtained from a woman between 45 and 60 years old with COVID-19, enrolled during active disease. V usage is TRBV3-1 (or the pseudogene TRBV3-2) and J usage is TRBJ2-7; tentative D call: TRBD1 (5 bases). This CDR3 is CASSPELDSAYEQYF. CDR3 coding DNA: TGTGCCAGCAGCCCTGAATTAGACAGCGCCTACGAGCAGTACTTC.